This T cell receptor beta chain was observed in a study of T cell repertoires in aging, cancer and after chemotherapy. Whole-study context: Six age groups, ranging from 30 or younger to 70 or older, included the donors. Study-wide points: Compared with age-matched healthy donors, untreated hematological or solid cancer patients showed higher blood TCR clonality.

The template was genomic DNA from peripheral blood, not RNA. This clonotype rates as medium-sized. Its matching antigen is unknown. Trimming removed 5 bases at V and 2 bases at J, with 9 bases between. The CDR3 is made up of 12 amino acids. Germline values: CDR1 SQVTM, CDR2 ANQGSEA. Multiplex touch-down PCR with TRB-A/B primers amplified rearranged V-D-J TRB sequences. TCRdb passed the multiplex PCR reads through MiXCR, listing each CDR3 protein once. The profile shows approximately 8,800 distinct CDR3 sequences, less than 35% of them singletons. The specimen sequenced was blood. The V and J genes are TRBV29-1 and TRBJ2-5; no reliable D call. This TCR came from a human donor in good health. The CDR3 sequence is CSVRPLQETQYF. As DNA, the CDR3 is TGCAGCGTTCGCCCCCTGCAAGAGACCCAGTACTTC.